This TCR beta chain originates from a study of neurological immune-mediated disorders. Study outcomes and limitations: No CDR3 amino acid sequences recurred among expanded clones across subjects, suggesting private repertoires in all groups.

The cDNA was generated through 5'RACE incorporating 10-nucleotide random UMIs. MiXCR, run by TCRdb on the 5' RACE reads, gives a single entry per CDR3 protein. The sample contains roughly 80,000 distinct CDR3 sequences, around 9.9% of which appear only once. The CDR3 extends over 14 amino acids. Trimming left V 0 bases short and J 9 bases short, with 11 bases between. Germline V gene sequence: CDR1 LNHNV, CDR2 YYDKDF (reference sequence). Ten or more counts support this clonotype. What it binds is not known. The TCR originated in a man aged 45-65 years in good health. Sequencing used PBMCs. The J gene is TRBJ2-2, the V gene TRBV15; D is undetermined. DNA of the CDR3: TGTGCCACCAGCAGAGATCGCACGGAGCGGGAGCTGTTTTTT. Translation: CATSRDRTERELFF.